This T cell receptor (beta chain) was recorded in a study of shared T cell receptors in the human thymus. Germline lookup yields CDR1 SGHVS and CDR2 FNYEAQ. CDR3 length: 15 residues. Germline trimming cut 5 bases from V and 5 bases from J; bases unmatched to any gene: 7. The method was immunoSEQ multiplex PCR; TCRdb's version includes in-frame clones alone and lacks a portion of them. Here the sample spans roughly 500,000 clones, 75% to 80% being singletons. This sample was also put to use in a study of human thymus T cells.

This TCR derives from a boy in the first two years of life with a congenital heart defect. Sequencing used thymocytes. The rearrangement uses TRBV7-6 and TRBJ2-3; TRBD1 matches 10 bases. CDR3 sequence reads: CASSPWTGGIDTQYF. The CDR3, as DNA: TGTGCCAGCAGCCCCTGGACAGGGGGAATAGATACGCAGTATTTT.